This T cell receptor (beta chain) is drawn from a study of tumor and adjacent non-tumor tissue in lung cancer. Germline-derived CDR1 and CDR2 are MDHEN and SYDVKM. The length of the CDR3 is 13 residues. V shed 5 bases and J shed 3 bases, with 11 bases lying between them. The library came from three nested PCR rounds adapted from ARM-PCR protocols. TCRdb itself ran the multiplex PCR reads through MiXCR, one entry per CDR3 protein. Found here are 60,000 or so distinct CDR3 sequences, roughly 60% of them singletons; the top ten hold around 29%. RNA was extracted from bulk tissue without any cell sorting. The normal lung tissue was taken more than 3 cm from the tumor edge.

This chain joins TRBV28 and TRBJ2-7, with D possibly TRBD1 on 5 matching bases. The source is a man in his 70s with non-small cell lung cancer. The material sequenced was distant non-tumor lung tissue. The CDR3, as DNA: TGTGCCAGCAGTACCAGGGCACTCTACGAGCAGTACTTC. Protein sequence: CASSTRALYEQYF.